These T cell receptor beta chains were read from a single sample in a study of blood T cell repertoires in COVID-19. Here immunoSEQ multiplex PCR was the method, and the copy in TCRdb shows in-frame clones only, minus some. The data hold 300,000 or so clones, with 83% observed a single time. Sequenced material: peripheral blood. The receptor set was obtained from a woman in her 50s with acute or convalescent COVID-19. The CDR3 runs from the conserved cysteine through the conserved F or W. The D gene is left open where the match is weak. The size of a clone is reported for some rows only, either as once, few or many, or as a class for expanded clones.

d_call	j_call	v_call	clone_size	cdr3_nt	cdr3_aa
TRBD1	TRBJ1-2	TRBV23-1	-	TGCGCCAGCAGTGAGTACCCCCCCTATACCGGGACAGGAGATGGCTACACCTTC	CASSEYPPYTGTGDGYTF
-	TRBJ1-1	TRBV5-1	-	TGCGCCAGCAGCTCACAGGGAACTGAAGCTTTCTTT	CASSSQGTEAFF
TRBD2	TRBJ2-1	TRBV7-9	once	TGTGCCAGCCTCCATACCGGACTAGCGGGGGGAGAGCAGTTCTTC	CASLHTGLAGGEQFF
TRBD1	TRBJ1-5	TRBV19	-	TGTGCCAGCCTGAGGACGACAGGGGGCGGTCAGCCCCAGCATTTT	CASLRTTGGGQPQHF
-	TRBJ2-2	TRBV1	-	TGCACCAGCAGCCAAGATCAGATGCCCGGGGAGCTGTTTTTT	CTSSQDQMPGELFF
-	TRBJ1-1	TRBV28	-	TGTGCCAGCAGTTCACGACAGAAAGAAGAAGCTTTCTTT	CASSSRQKEEAFF
-	TRBJ2-3	TRBV5-1	-	TGCGCCAGCAGCCTCGCGGGGGCAAAAGATACGCAGTATTTT	CASSLAGAKDTQYF
-	TRBJ1-1	TRBV12-3/TRBV12-4	few	TGTGCCAGCAGTATAGACAGGAACACTGAAGCTTTCTTT	CASSIDRNTEAFF
-	TRBJ1-1	TRBV19	-	TGTGCCAGTAGTATAGATCGGATAGGGGTCATGAACACTGAAGCTTTCTTT	CASSIDRIGVMNTEAFF
-	TRBJ1-5	TRBV6-5	once	TGTGCCAGCAGGGCCGAGGGTCAGCCCCAGCATTTT	CASRAEGQPQHF
TRBD1	TRBJ1-4	TRBV4-1	-	TGCGCCAGCAGCCAAACCGCGACAGGGTCGGCTGAAAAACTGTTTTTT	CASSQTATGSAEKLFF
TRBD1	TRBJ2-1	TRBV29-1	-	TGCAGCGTGGACAGGAATGAGCAGTTCTTC	CSVDRNEQFF
TRBD1	TRBJ1-1	TRBV19	few	TGTGCCAGTAGCCGGCCGACCAGGGACAGTCACACTGAAGCTTTCTTT	CASSRPTRDSHTEAFF
-	TRBJ1-1	TRBV5-1	-	TGCGCCAGCAGCTTGACTCGGAACACTGAAGCTTTCTTT	CASSLTRNTEAFF
-	TRBJ2-1	TRBV9	-	TGTGCCAGCAGCGGACGGGGCAGGGGAAATAGTGAGCAGTTCTTC	CASSGRGRGNSEQFF
-	TRBJ2-5	TRBV7-8	-	TGTGCCAGCAGCTTAGCGTGGGCTCAAGAGACCCAGTACTTC	CASSLAWAQETQYF
TRBD2	TRBJ2-3	TRBV11-2	-	TGTGCCAGCAGCCTGGGACTAGCAGATACGCAGTATTTT	CASSLGLADTQYF
TRBD1	TRBJ2-5	TRBV6-5	-	TGTGCCAGCAGCGGGACAGGCTGGGGAGAGACCCAGTACTTC	CASSGTGWGETQYF
-	TRBJ1-6	TRBV25-1	-	TGTGCCAGCAGTGAATATATACTTAATTCACCCCTCCACTTT	CASSEYILNSPLHF
TRBD2	TRBJ2-1	TRBV5-4	-	TGTGCCAGCAGCTTGGGATTTAGCGGGAACAATGAGCAGTTCTTC	CASSLGFSGNNEQFF
-	TRBJ1-3	TRBV19	-	TGTGCCAGCGAACAGCTATCGTCTGGAAACACCATATATTTT	CASEQLSSGNTIYF
TRBD1	TRBJ1-4	TRBV7-9	once	TGTGCCAGCAGCCTGAACAGGGGAACTAATGAAAAACTGTTTTTT	CASSLNRGTNEKLFF
-	TRBJ1-2	TRBV28	-	TGTGCCAGCAACAAGTCGGGGTACGGCTACACCTTC	CASNKSGYGYTF
-	TRBJ2-3	TRBV4-3	-	TGCGCCAGCAGCCAAGAAGGCGGGTTAGTAGCTACGCAGTATTTT	CASSQEGGLVATQYF
-	TRBJ2-7	TRBV14	few	TGTGCCAGCAGCCAAGATCCCGCCAGGGGCTACGAGCAGTACTTC	CASSQDPARGYEQYF
-	TRBJ1-1	TRBV11-1	-	TGTGCCAGCAGCTTCCAGCGGGGGGACACTGAAGCTTTCTTT	CASSFQRGDTEAFF
-	TRBJ1-3	TRBV5-1	-	TGCGCCAGCTCGCGGGGAGCCGGAAACACCATATATTTT	CASSRGAGNTIYF
-	TRBJ1-5	TRBV6-2/TRBV6-3	-	TGTGCCAGCAGTTACGTGGGCACGGGCGGGAGCAATCAGCCCCAGCATTTT	CASSYVGTGGSNQPQHF
-	TRBJ2-4	TRBV9	once	TGTGCCAGCAGCGTAGGGAGCGAGATAGCCAAAAACATTCAGTACTTC	CASSVGSEIAKNIQYF
TRBD2	TRBJ2-3	TRBV10-3	-	TGTGCCATCAGTGATGGGCTAGCGGGAGGCCCGAAGTATTTT	CAISDGLAGGPKYF
TRBD1	TRBJ1-5	TRBV7-6	few	TGTGCCAGCAGCCCCCGACAGGGGATTAATCAGCCCCAGCATTTT	CASSPRQGINQPQHF
TRBD2	TRBJ2-1	TRBV19	-	TGTGCCAGTATTAAGTCTTGGACTAGCGGGAGAAATGAGCAGTTCTTC	CASIKSWTSGRNEQFF